These 7 T cell receptor beta chains originate from one sample sequenced in a study of cytomegalovirus exposure and HLA in healthy donors. Amplification used 60 Vbeta primers and 13 Jbeta primers. Generated by immunoSEQ multiplex PCR, the TCRdb table keeps only in-frame clones and is missing some. This table holds approximately 70,000 clones, around 75% found once. The sample was PBMCs. These receptors were collected from a man in his 60s in good health and CMV-seropositive.

The chain has TRBV11-2 and TRBJ1-2, with no clear D. The germline gives CDR1 SGHAT, CDR2 FQNNGV. V shed 0 bases and J shed 4 bases, with 18 bases lying between them. The CDR3 runs 17 residues. The CDR3 DNA sequence: TGTGCCAGCAGCTTAGATCCGAGGCCCGAACCCGCCTATGGCTACACCTTC. This codes for CASSLDPRPEPAYGYTF.

The rearrangement joins TRBV7-9 to TRBJ2-3; perhaps TRBD1 as D (6 bases). Germline assignment: CDR1 SEHNR and CDR2 FQNEAQ (reference sequence). CDR3 length: 17 residues. The V gene lost 5 bases and the J gene lost 6 bases, with 24 bases spanning the gap. CDR3: CASSAIWGQGDSDTQYF. The CDR3 region has the DNA TGTGCCAGCAGCGCAATTTGGGGGCAGGGTGATTCCGATACGCAGTATTTT.

This clone was seen a few times. The chain links TRBV7-9 to TRBJ2-2; D perhaps matches TRBD1 (5 bases). V was cut by 4 bases and J by 3 bases, with 15 bases left in between. The CDR3 covers 16 residues. The germline V gene encodes CDR1 SEHNR and CDR2 FQNEAQ (reference sequence). This chain's CDR3 is CASSSLETAYTGELFF. Here the CDR3 DNA reads TGTGCCAGCAGCTCTTTAGAGACAGCATACACCGGGGAGCTGTTTTTT.

V is TRBV6-1 and J is TRBJ1-1, with D possibly matching TRBD1 (5 bases). V was cut by 4 bases and J by 7 bases, with 13 bases left in between. The CDR3 totals 13 residues. CDR1 is MNHNS, CDR2 SASEGT, per germline. The CDR3: CASSGPAQGEAFF. CDR3 sequence (DNA): TGTGCCAGCAGTGGGCCAGCTCAGGGTGAAGCTTTCTTT.

The chain joins TRBV14 to TRBJ1-4, with D perhaps TRBD1 (6 bases). CDR3 length equals 14 residues. Germline lookup yields CDR1 SGHDN and CDR2 FVKESK. V was clipped by 4 bases and J by 5 bases, with 11 bases between them. CDR3 in DNA: TGTGCCAGCAGCCGACCAGGGGTAAATGAAAAACTGTTTTTT. Its translation is CASSRPGVNEKLFF.

The chain carries TRBV4-1 and TRBJ2-3, with D unresolved. Trimming took 0 bases from V and 4 from J, leaving 11 bases between them. The CDR3 spans 15 residues. CDR1 and CDR2 (germline): MGHRA, YSYEKL. In DNA, the CDR3 is TGCGCCAGCAGCCAAGAAGGATACAGAGCAGATACGCAGTATTTT. Residues: CASSQEGYRADTQYF.

V and J are TRBV6-6 and TRBJ2-7; tentatively, D is TRBD1 (6 bases). V lost 7 bases and J 2 bases, leaving 15 bases between the germline ends. CDR3 length: 14 amino acids. Germline V lookup: CDR1 MNHNY, CDR2 SVGAGI (reference sequence). Here the CDR3 reads CASTPDSAAYEQYF. Written as DNA, the CDR3 is TGTGCCAGCACGCCGGACAGCGCCGCCTACGAGCAGTACTTC.